This T cell receptor beta chain originates from a study of T cells in Graves' hyperthyroidism and ophthalmopathy. Study conclusions and caveats: Most thyroid clonotypes that were expanded above 0.001 also turned up in blood.

Patients aged 18 to 65 with hyperthyroidism were newly diagnosed, with duration under 2 months. The study based diagnoses on clinical symptoms, serum thyroxine and TRAb, thyroid ultrasound and orbital computed tomography. Trimming stripped 4 bases from V and 5 bases from J, with 12 bases between. The CDR3 contains 13 residues. Germline CDR1 reads SGHRS; CDR2 reads YFSETQ. A few counts support this clonotype. Its antigen remains unknown. The TCR beta CDR3 regions underwent amplification using RNA transcripts as the source. Researchers ran a first-round RT-PCR on the TCR CDR3 using the HTBI primer set. TCRdb ran MiXCR on the multiplex PCR reads and lists one entry per CDR3 protein. This table has about 540,000 distinct CDR3 sequences, around 42% appearing once.

The sequenced sample was peripheral blood or thyroid tissue (not recorded which). The source is a woman under 30 with Graves' hyperthyroidism. The chain recombines TRBV5-1 with TRBJ2-5; perhaps TRBD1 as D (6 bases). This CDR3 is CASSKQGMETQYF. CDR3 coding DNA: TGCGCCAGCAGCAAACAGGGAATGGAGACCCAGTACTTC.